Below are 17 T cell receptor beta chains sequenced from a single sample in a study of cytomegalovirus exposure and HLA in healthy donors. Generated by immunoSEQ multiplex PCR, the TCRdb table keeps only in-frame clones and is missing some. The sample includes 230,000 or so clones, around nine tenths of them seen just once. The sequencing input was PBMCs. These receptors all come from a woman aged 18 to 35 in good health and CMV-seronegative.

This sequence joins TRBV27 and TRBJ2-7; 8 bases align to TRBD2. Looked up from germline, CDR1 is MNHEY and CDR2 is SMNVEV (reference sequence). The CDR3 totals 15 residues. J was trimmed by 3 bases and V by 5 bases; bases with no gene match: 9. CDR3 protein: CASSQTGTSLYEQYF. CDR3 in DNA: TGTGCCAGCAGTCAAACCGGGACTAGTCTCTACGAGCAGTACTTC.

Written as DNA, the CDR3 is TGTGCCAGTAGTTTCCCTAGCGGGAAGTACACCGGGGAGCTGTTTTTT. Protein sequence: CASSFPSGKYTGELFF. The V call is TRBV19, the J call TRBJ2-2; 9 bases fit TRBD2. Germline trimming cut 5 bases from V and 3 bases from J; bases unmatched to any gene: 7. CDR1 is LNHDA, CDR2 SQIVND, per germline (reference sequence). The CDR3 is made up of 16 amino acids.

The chain combines TRBV29-1 with TRBJ2-7, with D maybe TRBD2 (5 bases). This CDR3 comprises 14 residues. V dropped 0 bases and J dropped 6 bases, with 15 bases sitting between them. Germline V gene sequence: CDR1 SQVTM, CDR2 ANQGSEA. In DNA form, the CDR3 reads TGCAGCGTTGAAGATCTAAGCGGCCCGTCCGAGCAGTACTTC. It translates to CSVEDLSGPSEQYF.

In this sample, this clone turned up once. The chain has TRBV5-1 and TRBJ1-1; D is ambiguous. The CDR3 has 15 residues. The germline V gene has CDR1 SGHRS and CDR2 YFSETQ. V lost 4 bases to trimming and J lost 1 base, with 14 bases between them. The CDR3 here is CASSQTGGGNTEAFF. The CDR3 DNA sequence: TGCGCCAGCAGCCAAACGGGAGGTGGGAACACTGAAGCTTTCTTT.

V is TRBV29-1 and J is TRBJ1-2, with 8 bases identical to TRBD1. The CDR3 sequence is 14 residues long. Germline CDR1 SQVTM, CDR2 ANQGSEA. Unmatched junction bases numbered 9, after V lost 4 bases and J lost 5 bases. Here the CDR3 DNA reads TGCAGCGTTGTATCAACAGGGGGGGTGTATGGCTACACCTTC. This encodes CSVVSTGGVYGYTF. The full variable domain, with the rest looked up from reference TRBV29-1 and TRBJ1-2, is SAVISQKPSRDICQRGTSLTIQCQVDSQVTMMFWYRQQPGQSLTLIATANQGSEATYESGFVIDKFPISRPNLTFSTLTVSNMSPEDSSIYLCSVVSTGGVYGYTFGSGTRLTVV.

The J gene is TRBJ2-1, the V gene TRBV20-1; D not certain. Germline values: CDR1 DFQATT, CDR2 SNEGSKA (reference sequence). Trimming cost V 1 base and J 14 bases, with 12 bases left between them. The CDR3 sequence is 11 residues long. CDR3 in amino acids: CSARGPYEKFF. The CDR3 DNA follows: TGCAGTGCTAGAGGCCCCTACGAGAAGTTCTTC.

The chain joins TRBV2 to TRBJ2-7, with 11 bases aligning to TRBD1. J gave up 6 bases and V 7 bases, and 8 bases lay outside the gene matches. CDR1 SNHLY and CDR2 FYNNEI come from the germline V gene. The CDR3 spans 14 residues. For the CDR3, the DNA is TGTGCCAGCACCCCCCGGACAGGGGGCCGCGAGCAGTACTTC. Encoded protein: CASTPRTGGREQYF.

The gene calls are TRBV28 and TRBJ2-2; D gene unclear. The CDR3 is made up of 15 amino acids. V was trimmed by 2 bases and J by 7 bases, leaving 14 bases between them. The germline V gene has CDR1 MDHEN and CDR2 SYDVKM. CDR3 DNA: TGTGCCAGCAGTTTAGAGACCCGGCGGATCGGGGAGCTGTTTTTT. Translation gives CASSLETRRIGELFF.

The table lists this clone with a count of one. The genes are TRBV9 and TRBJ2-2, with TRBD2 matching over 7 bases. CDR3 size: 17 residues. After removal of 0 bases from V and 6 bases from J, the junction contained 11 bases not matched to a gene. CDR1 is SGDLS and CDR2 is YYNGEE in the germline V gene. The CDR3, as DNA: TGTGCCAGCAGCGTAGATGCTAGCGGACTAGGCGCCGGGGAGCTGTTTTTT. As protein: CASSVDASGLGAGELFF.

This clone has only a few counts. This chain joins TRBV28 and TRBJ2-7; TRBD2 is a possible D gene (6 bases). CDR1 and CDR2 (germline): MDHEN, SYDVKM. This CDR3 is built from 15 residues. Trimming cost V 5 bases and J 5 bases, with 19 bases left between them. CDR3 sequence: CASSPGSVGSDEQYF. The CDR3 DNA is TGTGCCAGCAGTCCCGGGAGTGTAGGGAGTGACGAGCAGTACTTC.

This rearrangement joins TRBV7-3 to TRBJ2-1; TRBD2 matches 9 bases. CDR1 and CDR2 (germline): SGHTA, FQGTGA. V trimming: 5 bases; J trimming: 8 bases; junction bases outside the gene matches: 16. This CDR3 comprises 17 residues. The DNA for the CDR3 is TGTGCCAGCAGCCCGTATGGGCTAGCGGGGATTTCCGATGAGCAGTTCTTC. Amino acid sequence: CASSPYGLAGISDEQFF.

V is TRBV5-5 and J is TRBJ1-1; 7 positions match TRBD1. The germline V gene encodes CDR1 SGHKS and CDR2 YYEKEE (reference sequence). The CDR3 is 15 amino acids. V was pared by 0 bases and J by 4 bases, with 6 bases of the junction left unmatched. CDR3 amino acids: CASSLGQGFATEAFF. The CDR3 DNA reads TGTGCCAGCAGCTTGGGACAGGGTTTCGCCACTGAAGCTTTCTTT.

The V call is TRBV21-1, the J call TRBJ2-5; the table's D call of TRBD1 was not tested on the DNA. TRBV21-1 is a listed pseudogene. The CDR3 has 12 amino acids. The CDR3 loop reads CASSNPSGTQYF. Here the CDR3 DNA reads TGTGCCAGCAGCAACCCCTCAGGGACCCAGTACTTC.

This chain joins TRBV9 and TRBJ2-7; no firm D call. The CDR3 is 15 amino acids. V gave up 0 bases and J gave up 0 bases, with 10 bases separating them. Germline assignment: CDR1 SGDLS and CDR2 YYNGEE. Here the CDR3 reads CASSVGSASSYEQYF. The DNA of the CDR3 is TGTGCCAGCAGCGTAGGGTCCGCCAGCTCCTACGAGCAGTACTTC.

The CDR3 nucleotides are TGTGCCAGCAGCTTGGGAGGGGGGGTTGCTAACTATGGCTACACCTTC. As protein: CASSLGGGVANYGYTF. J is TRBJ1-2 and V is TRBV5-4; D possibly corresponds to TRBD1 (6 bases). V shed 0 bases and J shed 0 bases, with 12 bases lying between them. This CDR3 spans 16 amino acids. The germline V gene has CDR1 SGHNT and CDR2 YYREEE (reference sequence).

This chain links TRBV5-1 with TRBJ1-1, with 7 bases aligning to TRBD1. This CDR3 is 14 amino acids long. J gave up 1 base and V 4 bases, and 4 bases lay outside the gene matches. Looked up from germline, CDR1 is SGHRS and CDR2 is YFSETQ. The CDR3, as DNA: TGCGCCAGCAGCGCAGGGGGTCAGAACACTGAAGCTTTCTTT. Its protein is CASSAGGQNTEAFF.

The V and J genes are TRBV29-1 and TRBJ2-3; 8 nucleotides match TRBD2. Trimming removed 6 bases from V and 6 bases from J; junction bases left unmatched: 11. The CDR3 spans 14 residues. Germline V lookup: CDR1 SQVTM, CDR2 ANQGSEA. This CDR3 is CSVLGRGGEDTQYF. Here the CDR3 DNA reads TGCAGCGTCCTCGGGAGGGGAGGAGAGGATACGCAGTATTTT.